This T cell receptor (beta chain) was sequenced in a study of blood T cell repertoires in COVID-19. The protocol was immunoSEQ multiplex PCR, while the TCRdb copy is restricted to in-frame clones and leaves out a portion. This repertoire shows 200,000 to 250,000 clones, around 83% found once; its top ten account for approximately 6.6%. Germline V lookup: CDR1 SGDLS, CDR2 YYNGEE. The CDR3 runs 16 residues. Trimming removed 0 bases from V and 9 bases from J, with 19 bases in between. This clone was seen a handful of times. Sequenced material: PBMCs or T cells enriched from blood (not recorded which). The V gene is TRBV9, the J gene TRBJ2-1; D is perhaps TRBD2 (6 bases). The TCR sequence derives from a woman aged 40 to 50 who had recovered from COVID-19. The CDR3 nucleotides read TGTGCCAGCAGCGTAGACTTAGAACTAGCTGCGGGTGAGCAGTTCTTC. It is translated as CASSVDLELAAGEQFF.